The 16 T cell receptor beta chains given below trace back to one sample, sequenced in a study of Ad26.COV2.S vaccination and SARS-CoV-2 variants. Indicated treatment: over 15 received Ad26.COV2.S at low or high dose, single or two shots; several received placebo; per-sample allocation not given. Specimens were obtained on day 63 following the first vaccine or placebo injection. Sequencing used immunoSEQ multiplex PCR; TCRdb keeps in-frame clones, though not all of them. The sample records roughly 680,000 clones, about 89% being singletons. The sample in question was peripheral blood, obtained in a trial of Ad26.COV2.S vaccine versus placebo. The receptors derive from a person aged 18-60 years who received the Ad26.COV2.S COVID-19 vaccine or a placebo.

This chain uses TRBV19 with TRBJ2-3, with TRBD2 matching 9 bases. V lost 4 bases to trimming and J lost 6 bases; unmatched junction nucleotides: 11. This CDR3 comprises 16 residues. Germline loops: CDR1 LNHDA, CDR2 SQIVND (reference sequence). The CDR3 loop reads CASSKLAGALADTQYF. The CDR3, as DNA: TGTGCCAGTAGTAAATTAGCGGGAGCCTTGGCGGATACGCAGTATTTT.

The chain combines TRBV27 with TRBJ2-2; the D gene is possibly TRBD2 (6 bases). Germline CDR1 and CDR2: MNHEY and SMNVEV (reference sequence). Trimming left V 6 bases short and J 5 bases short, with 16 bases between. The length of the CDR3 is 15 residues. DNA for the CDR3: TGTGCCAGCAGGCGAGGGGAGGCTGGGACCGGGGAGCTGTTTTTT. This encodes CASRRGEAGTGELFF.

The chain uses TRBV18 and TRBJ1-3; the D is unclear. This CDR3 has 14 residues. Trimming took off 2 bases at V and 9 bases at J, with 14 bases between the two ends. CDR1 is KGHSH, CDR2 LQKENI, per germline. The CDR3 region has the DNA TGTGCCAGCTCACCATCGGTTCCGGGATTCACCATATATTTT. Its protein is CASSPSVPGFTIYF.

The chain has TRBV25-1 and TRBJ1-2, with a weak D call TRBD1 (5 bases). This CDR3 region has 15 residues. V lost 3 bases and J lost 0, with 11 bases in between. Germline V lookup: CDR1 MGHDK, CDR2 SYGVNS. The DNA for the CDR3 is TGTGCCAGCAGTGATGGGGGGGGAACTAACTATGGCTACACCTTC. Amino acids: CASSDGGGTNYGYTF.

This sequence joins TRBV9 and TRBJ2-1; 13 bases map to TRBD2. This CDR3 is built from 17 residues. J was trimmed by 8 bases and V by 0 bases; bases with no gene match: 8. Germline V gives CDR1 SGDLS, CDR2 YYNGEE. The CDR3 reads CASSVALGLAGTDEQFF. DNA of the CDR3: TGTGCCAGCAGCGTAGCTCTGGGACTAGCGGGGACGGATGAGCAGTTCTTC.

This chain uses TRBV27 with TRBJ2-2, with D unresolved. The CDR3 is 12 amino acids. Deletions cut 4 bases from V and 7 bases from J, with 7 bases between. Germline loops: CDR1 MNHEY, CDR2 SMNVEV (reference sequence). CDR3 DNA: TGTGCCAGCAGTTCTTCTGGCGGGGAGCTGTTTTTT. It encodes CASSSSGGELFF.

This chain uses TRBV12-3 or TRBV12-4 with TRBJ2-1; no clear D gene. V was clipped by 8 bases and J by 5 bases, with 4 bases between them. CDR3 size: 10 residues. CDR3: CASGHNEQFF. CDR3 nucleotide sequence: TGTGCCAGCGGACACAATGAGCAGTTCTTC.

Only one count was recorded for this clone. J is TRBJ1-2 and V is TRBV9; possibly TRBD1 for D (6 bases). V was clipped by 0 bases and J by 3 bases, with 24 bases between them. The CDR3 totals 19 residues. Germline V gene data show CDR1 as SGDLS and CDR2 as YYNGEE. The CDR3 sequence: CASSVALGHPGGGHYGYTF. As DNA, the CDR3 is TGTGCCAGCAGCGTAGCGTTGGGACACCCAGGAGGGGGGCACTATGGCTACACCTTC.

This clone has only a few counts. The chain's CDR3 is CASSQAASGNYGYTF. In nucleotides, the CDR3 is TGCGCCAGCAGCCAAGCGGCCTCCGGGAACTATGGCTACACCTTC. The V call is TRBV4-1, the J call TRBJ1-2, with no clear D. The CDR3 runs to 15 residues. Trimming stripped 1 base from V and 2 bases from J, with 11 bases between. CDR1 and CDR2 (germline): MGHRA, YSYEKL.

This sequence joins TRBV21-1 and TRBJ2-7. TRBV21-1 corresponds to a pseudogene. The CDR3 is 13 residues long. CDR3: CASSKRVSHEQYF. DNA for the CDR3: TGTGCCAGCAGCAAAAGGGTATCCCACGAGCAGTACTTC.

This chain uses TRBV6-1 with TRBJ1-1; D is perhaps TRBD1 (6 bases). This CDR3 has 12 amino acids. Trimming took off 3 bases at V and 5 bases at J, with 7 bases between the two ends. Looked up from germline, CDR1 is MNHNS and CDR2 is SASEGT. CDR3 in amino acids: CASSDQGTEAFF. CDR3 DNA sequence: TGTGCCAGCAGTGACCAGGGGACTGAAGCTTTCTTT.

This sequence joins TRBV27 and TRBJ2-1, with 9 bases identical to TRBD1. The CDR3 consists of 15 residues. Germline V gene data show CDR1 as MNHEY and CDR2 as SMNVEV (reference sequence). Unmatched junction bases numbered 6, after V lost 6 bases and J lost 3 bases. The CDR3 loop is CASRSTGGVYNEQFF. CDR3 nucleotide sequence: TGTGCCAGCAGGTCGACAGGGGGGGTCTACAATGAGCAGTTCTTC.

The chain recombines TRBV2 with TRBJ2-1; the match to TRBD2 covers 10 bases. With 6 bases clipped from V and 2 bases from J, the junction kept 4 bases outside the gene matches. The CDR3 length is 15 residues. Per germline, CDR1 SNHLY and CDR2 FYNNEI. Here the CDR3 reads CASRKLAGPYNEQFF. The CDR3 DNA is TGTGCCAGCAGAAAACTAGCGGGGCCCTACAATGAGCAGTTCTTC.

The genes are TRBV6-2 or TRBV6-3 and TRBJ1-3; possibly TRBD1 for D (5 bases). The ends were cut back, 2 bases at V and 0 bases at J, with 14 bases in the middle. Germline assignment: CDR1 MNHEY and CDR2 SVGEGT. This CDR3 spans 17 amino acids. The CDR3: CASSYGTGIRSGNTIYF. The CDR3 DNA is TGTGCCAGCAGTTACGGTACAGGAATCCGCTCTGGAAACACCATATATTTT.

In nucleotides, the CDR3 is TGTGCCAGCAGCCAAGAGGTAGCGGGAGGACCACACAATGAGCAGTTCTTC. Protein sequence: CASSQEVAGGPHNEQFF. The chain uses TRBV3-1 (or the pseudogene TRBV3-2) and TRBJ2-1; 10 nucleotides agree with TRBD2. Germline CDR1 reads LGHDT; CDR2 reads YNNKEL (reference sequence). The CDR3 sequence is 17 residues long. The V gene end was trimmed by 0 bases and the J gene end by 5 bases; junction bases not matched to a gene: 7.

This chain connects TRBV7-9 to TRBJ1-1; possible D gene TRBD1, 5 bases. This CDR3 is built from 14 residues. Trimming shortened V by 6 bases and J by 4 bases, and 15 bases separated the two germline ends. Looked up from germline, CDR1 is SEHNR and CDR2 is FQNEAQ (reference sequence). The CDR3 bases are TGTGCCAGCAGTATGCCCTATAGGGGCACTGAAGCTTTCTTT. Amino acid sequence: CASSMPYRGTEAFF.